This TCR beta chain appears in the sequencing data of a study of blood T cells in healthy people across ages (dated by TCRdb to 2015 to 2017). For the wider study: In model experiments, template switching captured about one uniquely barcoded TCR beta cDNA molecule for every two T cells. Using deep sequencing normalized with unique cDNA molecular identifiers, the study measured how TCR beta repertoire diversity changes with age. Four age groups were formed from the donors: young (average roughly 16 years), middle-aged (around 37), aged (roughly 58) and long-lived (roughly 88). To avoid experimental bias, donors of different ages were randomly spread across the sequencing lanes. The study analyzed two additional independent replicas of 1 million unique cDNA reads from the same blood draw for two donors, one aged 18 to 30 and one aged 80 or older. Points the paper makes about the study in general: The percentage of naive T cells measured by flow cytometry correlated strongly with observed TCR beta diversity. Because profiling used bulk unsorted PBMCs, naive and antigen-experienced compartments could not be compared conclusively. The long-lived group showed more naive CD4+ T cells, fewer expanded clones and increased TCR diversity than the aged group, suggesting age selection. The CMV infection status of donors was not known, potentially confounding age-related changes in expanded clonotypes. As age increased, observed TCR beta diversity per million T cells dropped in a roughly linear way, and a significant reduction was already evident by age roughly 40. Estimates of total diversity from one million sequenced T cells were regarded as lower bounds and underestimates.

Donors were about 36 systemically healthy Caucasian individuals from Russia aged roughly 6 to 95 years. About 10 milliliters of peripheral blood were drawn from each donor into EDTA-treated Vacutainer tubes. PBMCs were isolated by Ficoll-Paque density-gradient centrifugation, with at least 6 million obtained per sample. Total RNA was extracted from PBMCs with Trizol reagent, with at least 5 micrograms obtained per sample. For every donor, flow cytometry on a PBMC aliquot measured the percentage of naive CD45RAhigh/CD27high T cells. Library method: 5' RACE. TCRdb names Illumina HiSeq 2500 as the instrument used. The second PCR ran for about 6 to 12 cycles and used a J-beta primer mix along with a sample-barcoded 5' primer. A unique molecular identifier was introduced onto each TCR beta cDNA molecule by a template-switch 5' adaptor carrying 12 random nucleotides. Each sample yielded at least 2.5 million CDR3-containing paired-end reads. First-strand cDNA was synthesized from all RNA with the Mint cDNA synthesis kit, primed by a TRBC-specific oligonucleotide. Following uracil-DNA glycosylase treatment, all cDNA underwent a first 18-cycle PCR with the universal primers M1SS and BC2_uni_R. The authors processed their data as follows. Each sample was normalized by randomly selecting 1 million high-quality reads, each carrying a distinct molecular identifier. Instead of being binned into consensus sequences, reads that shared molecular identifiers were thrown out. MiTCR, with a Q25 quality threshold and the strictest error-elimination algorithm, was used for CDR3 identification, clonotype clustering and error correction. Lower-bound total TCR beta diversity was estimated with a nonparametric unseen species model using Euler transformation. TCRdb took the public reads, trimmed them with fastp at Q25, ran MiXCR for clone calling and kept in-frame beta chains. Rows are unified per CDR3 protein, each entry keeping the most common DNA and genes. V and J calls and clone size were set by TCRdb, not the authors. Across this sample there are about 760,000 distinct CDR3 sequences, with roughly 50% seen only once. The ten largest clones take up 20% to 30% of the sample.

From its cysteine to its phenylalanine, the CDR3 spans 13 amino acids. This entry keeps only the CDR3 DNA: 39 bases, framed from base 1. The germline V gene specifies SGHDT as CDR1 and YYEEEE as CDR2. Relative to germline, V is missing 4 bases and J is missing 14 bases, with 12 bases of the junction outside any gene match. With respect to this clonotype: Its antigen is unknown. Qualities for individual bases were not recorded, and no much larger clone is one base off.

Sequencing used blood. The sequence derives from a man between 40 and 49 years old in good health. The V and J segments used are TRBV5-6 and TRBJ2-1, with TRBD1 matching 7 junction bases. CDR3 sequence: CASSPGSTGVEFF. The nucleotide sequence is TGTGCCAGCAGCCCGGGAAGTACAGGGGTGGAGTTCTTC.